This TCR beta chain was recorded in a study of shared T cell receptors in the human thymus. This CDR3 comprises 15 residues. Per germline, CDR1 LGHNT and CDR2 FRNRAP. V was pared by 4 bases and J by 7 bases, with 7 bases of the junction left unmatched. The assay was immunoSEQ multiplex PCR, and TCRdb's table has in-frame clones only and misses some. The repertoire holds 630,000 or so clones, with roughly 86% as singletons. The sample also formed part of further work on human thymus T cells.

The sample comprised thymocytes. The sequence came from a boy younger than two with a congenital heart defect. This chain links TRBV12-5 with TRBJ2-1, with 10 nucleotides matching TRBD2. For the CDR3, the DNA is TGTGCTAGTGGTTCGCCTAGCGGGAGTCTAAATGAGCAGTTCTTC. This gives the protein CASGSPSGSLNEQFF.